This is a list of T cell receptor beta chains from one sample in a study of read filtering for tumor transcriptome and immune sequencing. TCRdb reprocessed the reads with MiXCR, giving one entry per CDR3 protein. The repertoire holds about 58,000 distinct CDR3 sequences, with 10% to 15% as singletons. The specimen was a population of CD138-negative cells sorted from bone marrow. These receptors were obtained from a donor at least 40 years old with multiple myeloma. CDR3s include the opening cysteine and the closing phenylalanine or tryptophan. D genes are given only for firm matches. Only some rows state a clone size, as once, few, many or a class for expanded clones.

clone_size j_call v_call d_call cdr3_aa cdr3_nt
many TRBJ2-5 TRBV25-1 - CASSVPGDQETQYF TGTGCCAGCAGTGTACCGGGGGACCAAGAGACCCAGTACTTC
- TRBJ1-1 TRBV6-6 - CASSYEGNTEAFF TGTGCCAGCAGTTACGAAGGGAACACTGAAGCTTTCTTT
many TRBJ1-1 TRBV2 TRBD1 CASSGQGSEAFF TGTGCCAGCAGTGGACAGGGGTCTGAAGCTTTCTTT
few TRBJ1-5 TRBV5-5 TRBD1 CASSRQGVGNQPQHF TGTGCCAGCAGCCGGCAGGGGGTGGGCAATCAGCCCCAGCATTTT
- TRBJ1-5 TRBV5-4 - CASSLVGQPQHF TGTGCCAGCAGCTTGGTGGGACAGCCCCAGCATTTT
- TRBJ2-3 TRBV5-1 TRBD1 CASSPQGGTDTQYF TGCGCCAGCAGCCCACAGGGGGGCACAGATACGCAGTATTTT
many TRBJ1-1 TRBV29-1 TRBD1 CSVVGLRTGRLNTEAFF TGCAGCGTTGTAGGTCTAAGGACAGGGCGTTTGAACACTGAAGCTTTCTTT
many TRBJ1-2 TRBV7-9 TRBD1 CASSQRIGGDGYTF TGTGCCAGCAGCCAGCGGATAGGGGGCGATGGCTACACCTTC
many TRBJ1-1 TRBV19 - CASNPYRGGNTEAFF TGTGCCAGTAACCCCTATCGGGGCGGGAACACTGAAGCTTTCTTT
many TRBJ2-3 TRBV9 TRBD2 CASSLTTSGGRTDTQYF TGTGCCAGCAGCTTGACTACTAGCGGGGGGAGAACAGATACGCAGTATTTT
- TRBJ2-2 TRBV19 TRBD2 CASSIHGSRARLASTGKLFF TGTGCCAGTAGTATTCATGGATCCCGAGCCAGACTAGCGTCTACCGGGAAGCTGTTTTTT
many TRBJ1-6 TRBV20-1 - CSASGRGYNSPLHF TGCAGTGCTAGTGGGAGGGGCTATAATTCACCCCTCCACTTT
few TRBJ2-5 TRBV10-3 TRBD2 CAISSSRGEETQYF TGTGCCATCAGCTCTAGCCGGGGGGAGGAGACCCAGTACTTC
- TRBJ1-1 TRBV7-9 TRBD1 CASSLEGANTEAFF TGTGCCAGCAGCTTAGAGGGGGCGAACACTGAAGCTTTCTTT
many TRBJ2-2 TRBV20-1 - CSARPTESGELFF TGCAGTGCTAGACCCACAGAATCCGGGGAGCTGTTTTTT
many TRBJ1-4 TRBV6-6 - CASSQDFGKLFF TGTGCCAGCAGTCAGGATTTCGGGAAACTGTTTTTT
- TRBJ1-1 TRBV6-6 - CASSYSGGNKAASF TGTGCCAGCAGTTACTCCGGGGGCAATAAGGCGGCTTCCTTT
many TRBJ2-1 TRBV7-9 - CASSFLRGTYNEQFF TGTGCCAGCAGCTTCTTACGGGGAACGTACAATGAGCAGTTCTTC
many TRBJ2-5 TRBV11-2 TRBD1 CASSFNRGGETQYF TGTGCCAGCAGCTTTAACAGGGGTGGTGAGACCCAGTACTTC
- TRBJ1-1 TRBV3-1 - CASSPVEGQTEAIF TGTGCCAGCAGCCCCGTGGAGGGACAAACGGAAGCTATCTTT